This T cell receptor (beta chain) was obtained from a study of blood T cells in healthy people across ages. Alongside a J-beta primer mix, a sample-barcoded 5' primer served in a second PCR lasting roughly 6 to 12 cycles. TCRdb analysed the 5' RACE reads with MiXCR anew, one entry per CDR3 protein. This table holds 890,000 or so distinct CDR3 sequences, roughly 60% found once. With V trimmed by 6 bases and J by 2 bases, 5 bases remained unmatched. The CDR3 runs 15 residues. Germline CDR1 and CDR2: ENHRY and SYGVKD. The receptor's source is a man aged 25-45 years in good health. Sequenced input: blood. The chain recombines TRBV10-3 with TRBJ2-3, with 10 bases fitting TRBD2. The CDR3: CAISLAGADTDTQYF. CDR3 DNA sequence: TGTGCCATCAGCCTAGCGGGGGCCGACACAGATACGCAGTATTTT.